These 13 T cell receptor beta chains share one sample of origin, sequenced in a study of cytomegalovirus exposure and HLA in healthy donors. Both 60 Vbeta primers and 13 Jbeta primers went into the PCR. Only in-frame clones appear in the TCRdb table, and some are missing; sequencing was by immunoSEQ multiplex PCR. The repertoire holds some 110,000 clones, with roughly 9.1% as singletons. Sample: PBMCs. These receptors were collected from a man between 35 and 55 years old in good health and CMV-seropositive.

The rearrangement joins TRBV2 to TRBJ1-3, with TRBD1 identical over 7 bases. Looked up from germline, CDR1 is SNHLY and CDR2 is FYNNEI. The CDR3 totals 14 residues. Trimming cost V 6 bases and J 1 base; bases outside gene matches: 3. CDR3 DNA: TGTGCCAGCAGCGGGACAGTTTCTGGAAACACCATATATTTT. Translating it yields CASSGTVSGNTIYF.

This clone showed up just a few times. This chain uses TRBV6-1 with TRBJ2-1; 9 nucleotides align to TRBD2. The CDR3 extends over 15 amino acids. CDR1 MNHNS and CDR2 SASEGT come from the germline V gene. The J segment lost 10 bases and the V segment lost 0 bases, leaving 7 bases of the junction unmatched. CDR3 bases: TGTGCCAGCAGTGAAGCGGGACTAGCCCACCGGGAGCAGTTCTTC. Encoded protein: CASSEAGLAHREQFF.

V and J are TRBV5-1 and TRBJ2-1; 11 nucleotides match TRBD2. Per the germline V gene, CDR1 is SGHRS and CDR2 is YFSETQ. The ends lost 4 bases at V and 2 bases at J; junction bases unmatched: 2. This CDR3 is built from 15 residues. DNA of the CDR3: TGCGCCAGCAGCAAGACTAGCGGGACCTACAATGAGCAGTTCTTC. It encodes CASSKTSGTYNEQFF.

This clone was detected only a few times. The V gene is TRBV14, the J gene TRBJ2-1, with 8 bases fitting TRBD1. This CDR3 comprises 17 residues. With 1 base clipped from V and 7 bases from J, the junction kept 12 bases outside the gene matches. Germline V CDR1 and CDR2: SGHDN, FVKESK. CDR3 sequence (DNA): TGTGCCAGCAGCCAAGGTCAGGGGGCGCCGACTCAGAATGAGCAGTTCTTC. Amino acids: CASSQGQGAPTQNEQFF.

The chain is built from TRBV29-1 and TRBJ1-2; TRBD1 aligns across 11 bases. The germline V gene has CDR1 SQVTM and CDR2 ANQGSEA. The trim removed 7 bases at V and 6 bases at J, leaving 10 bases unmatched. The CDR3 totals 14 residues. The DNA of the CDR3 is TGCAGCGGCGCCCTCGGGACAGGGGGAGATGGCTACACCTTC. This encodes CSGALGTGGDGYTF.

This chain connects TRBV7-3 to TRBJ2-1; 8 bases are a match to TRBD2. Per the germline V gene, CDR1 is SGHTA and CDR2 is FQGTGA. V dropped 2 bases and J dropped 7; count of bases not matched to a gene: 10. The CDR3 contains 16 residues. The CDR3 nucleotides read TGTGCCAGCAGCTTATATCCCGGGACTAGGAGTAATGAGCAGTTCTTC. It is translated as CASSLYPGTRSNEQFF.

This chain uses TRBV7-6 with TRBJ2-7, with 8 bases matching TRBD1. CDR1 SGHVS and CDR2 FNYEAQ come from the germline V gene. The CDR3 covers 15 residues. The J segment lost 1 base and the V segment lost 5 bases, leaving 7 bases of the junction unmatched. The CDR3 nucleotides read TGTGCCAGCAGCAAGACAGGGGCGTTATCCTACGAGCAGTACTTC. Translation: CASSKTGALSYEQYF. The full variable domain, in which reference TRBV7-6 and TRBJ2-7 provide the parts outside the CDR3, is GAGVSQSPRYKVTKRGQDVALRCDPISGHVSLYWYRQALGQGPEFLTYFNYEAQQDKSGLPNDRFSAERPEGSISTLTIQRTEQRDSAMYRCASSKTGALSYEQYFGPGTRLTVT.

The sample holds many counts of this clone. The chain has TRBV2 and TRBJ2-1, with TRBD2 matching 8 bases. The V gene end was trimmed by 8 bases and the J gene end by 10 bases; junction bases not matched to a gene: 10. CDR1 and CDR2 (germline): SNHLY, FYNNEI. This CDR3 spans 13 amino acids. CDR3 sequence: CASLAAGVQEQFF. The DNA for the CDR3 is TGTGCCAGCCTCGCAGCGGGAGTACAGGAGCAGTTCTTC.

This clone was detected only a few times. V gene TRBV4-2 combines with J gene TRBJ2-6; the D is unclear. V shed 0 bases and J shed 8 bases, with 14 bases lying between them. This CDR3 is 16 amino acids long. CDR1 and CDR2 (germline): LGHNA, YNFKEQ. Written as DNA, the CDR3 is TGTGCCAGCAGCCAAGATTGGTCCTTTAGTTCCAACGTCCTGACTTTC. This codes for CASSQDWSFSSNVLTF.

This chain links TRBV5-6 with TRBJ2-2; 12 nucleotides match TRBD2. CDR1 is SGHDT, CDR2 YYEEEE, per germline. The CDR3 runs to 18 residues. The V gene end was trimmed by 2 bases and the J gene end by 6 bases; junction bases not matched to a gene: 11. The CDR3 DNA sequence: TGTGCCAGCAGCTTAGGTGCGTCTAGCGGGAGGGCCCCCGGGGAGCTGTTTTTT. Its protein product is CASSLGASSGRAPGELFF.

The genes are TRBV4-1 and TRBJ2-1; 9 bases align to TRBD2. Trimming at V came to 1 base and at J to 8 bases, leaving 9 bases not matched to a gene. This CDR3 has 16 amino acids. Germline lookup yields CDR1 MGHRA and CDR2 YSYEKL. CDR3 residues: CASSQVLAGLQDEQFF. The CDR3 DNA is TGCGCCAGCAGCCAAGTGCTAGCGGGACTTCAGGATGAGCAGTTCTTC.

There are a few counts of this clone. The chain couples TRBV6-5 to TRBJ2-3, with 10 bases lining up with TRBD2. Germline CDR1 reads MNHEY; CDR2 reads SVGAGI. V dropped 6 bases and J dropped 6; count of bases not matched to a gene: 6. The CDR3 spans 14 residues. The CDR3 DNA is TGTGCCAGCAGCTTACTAGCGGGACCGGATACGCAGTATTTT. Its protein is CASSLLAGPDTQYF.

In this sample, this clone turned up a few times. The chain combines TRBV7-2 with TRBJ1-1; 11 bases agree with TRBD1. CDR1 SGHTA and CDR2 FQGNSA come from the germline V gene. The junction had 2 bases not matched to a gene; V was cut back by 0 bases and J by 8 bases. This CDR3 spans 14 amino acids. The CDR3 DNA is TGTGCCAGCAGCTTAGCCGGGACAGGGGGGGAAGCTTTCTTT. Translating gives CASSLAGTGGEAFF. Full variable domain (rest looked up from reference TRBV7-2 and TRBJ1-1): GAGVSQSPSNKVTEKGKDVELRCDPISGHTALYWYRQSLGQGLEFLIYFQGNSAPDKSGLPSDRFSAERTGGSVSTLTIQRTQQEDSAVYLCASSLAGTGGEAFFGQGTRLTVV.